The following is a T cell receptor (beta chain) sequence with its context. Germline CDR1 and CDR2: SSHAT and FNYEAQ (reference sequence). Trimming pared 5 bases from V and 0 bases from J, leaving 16 bases between. The CDR3 spans 17 residues. The data derive from a study of blood T cell repertoires in COVID-19. Across the whole study: Acute-phase and convalescent COVID-19 samples originated in the United States, Italy and Spain.

Original methodology: Amplification from reference gene primers served as the basis for estimated nucleated cell counts. The protocol was immunoSEQ multiplex PCR, while the TCRdb copy is restricted to in-frame clones and leaves out a portion. V and J calls and clone size are given by that table; D and trimming were obtained from the DNA. Of about 160,000 clones listed, less than 90% are singletons. The clonotype was recovered from a woman aged 65 to 85 with acute or convalescent COVID-19. V and J are TRBV7-7 and TRBJ1-4; no firm D call. The source material was peripheral blood. The CDR3 nucleotides are TGTGCCAGCAGCGCTAGAGTAACACCGCCAACTAATGAAAAACTGTTTTTT. Translation gives CASSARVTPPTNEKLFF.